The T cell receptor (beta chain) described here comes from a study of Ad26.COV2.S vaccination and SARS-CoV-2 variants (dated by TCRdb to the early 2020s). Study-level background: Vaccine-arm donors were drawn from COV1001, a multicentre, randomized, double-blind, placebo-controlled phase I-IIa trial of Ad26.COV2.S in healthy adults. Participants in the trial were split at random into five groups of five each, receiving low-dose or high-dose Ad26.COV2.S once or twice, or else placebo on both occasions. Ad26.COV2.S was administered intramuscularly at a dose of 5x10^10 or 1x10^11 viral particles, either as one shot or as two shots given 56 days apart. Investigators did not know the trial group allocation while performing experiments and assessing outcomes. TCRbeta repertoire sequencing was used to assess the specificity and breadth of SARS-CoV-2-reactive T cell receptors after Ad26.COV2.S vaccination. The TCR-sequenced set comprised approximately 30 samples: around 20 Ad26.COV2.S vaccine recipients, 5 placebo recipients and 8 SARS-CoV-2 convalescent individuals.

The immunoSEQ Assay was the method used to sequence TCRbeta CDR3 regions. After extraction, genomic DNA underwent amplification by bias-controlled multiplex PCR, followed by high-throughput sequencing. The authors' analysis ran thus. Collapsing and filtering of sequences were performed to quantify the absolute abundance of each unique TCRbeta CDR3 region. T cell fraction was estimated by normalization of TCRbeta template counts to usable DNA, with usable DNA being measured through amplification of reference genes present in all nucleated cells. Repertoire TCRs were annotated as SARS-CoV-2-specific by exact matching of V gene, CDR3 amino acid sequence and J gene to a known reactive TCR set. The reference SARS-CoV-2 TCR set came from MIRA and was filtered for enrichment in COVID-19-positive ImmuneCODE repertoires, removing public or cross-reactive TCRs. Using the MIRA antigens, annotated TCRs were further analysed by specific ORF or by position within an ORF. Breadth was defined as annotated unique rearrangements over total unique productive rearrangements; depth was the summed frequency of those rearrangements. Group comparisons of TCR breadth used two-sided Wilcoxon rank-sum tests. TCRdb re-hosts the immuneACCESS table, in-frame sequences only. Its copies lack some clones; in the studies checked, an unresolved V gene accounts for under half of them, and the cause for the rest is not known. V and J calls and clone size come straight from that table; D and trimming were deduced from the DNA. The sample table lists some 320,000 clones, about 82% of them with a count of one. The top ten clonotypes cover approximately 2.2% of the sample.

Overall study outcomes, separate from this receptor: Spike-specific TCR breadth was higher in Ad26.COV2.S recipients than in placebo recipients (P = 0.0014). After vaccination, spike-specific CD8+ and CD4+ T cell responses were reported to show substantial breadth. According to the authors, total T cell responses may have been underestimated by the TCR breadth and depth analyses. Vaccine and placebo recipients had comparable non-spike TCR breadth, which fits with the vaccine containing only spike. The study lacked the statistical power to compare responses across vaccine doses or regimens.

Points on this clone: Its recognized antigen is unknown. It has no much larger one-base neighbor in the sample; base qualities were not kept.

Per the publication, the treatment or condition label means: roughly 20 received Ad26.COV2.S at low or high dose, single or two shots; roughly five received placebo; per-sample allocation not given. For vaccine and placebo recipients, the sequenced repertoires came from samples collected on day 63 after the first injection. In Cohort 1b, 25 to 30 adults aged 18-55 years were enrolled at a single site in Boston, USA, between 29 July and 7 August 2020. As a vaccine, Ad26.COV2.S was a replication-incompetent adenovirus type 26 vector that expressed a prefusion-stabilized SARS-CoV-2 spike protein derived from the original Wuhan strain. The germline V gene yields KGHDR for CDR1 and SFDVKD for CDR2. V is pared back by 12 bases and J by 0 bases, with 14 bases lying between the germline termini. The CDR3 starts with the cysteine, ends with the phenylalanine, and has 14 residues. The DNA shown is the 42-base CDR3, in frame from base 1.

The sequence was collected from a person between 18 and 65 years old who received the Ad26.COV2.S COVID-19 vaccine or a placebo. The specimen was peripheral blood, collected in a trial of Ad26.COV2.S vaccine versus placebo. The chain employs TRBV24-1 and TRBJ1-3, and TRBD1 may be the D gene, going by 5 matching bases. The nucleotides read TGTGCCGCGAAGGGGAGGGGCTCTGGAAACACCATATATTTT. The resulting protein is CAAKGRGSGNTIYF.